A selection of T cell receptor beta chains follows, all from one sample in a study of response to subunit inactivated influenza vaccine. TCRdb reprocessed the RT-PCR reads with MiXCR, giving one entry per CDR3 protein. Of roughly 760,000 distinct CDR3 sequences in the sample, about 20% were seen once. Sequenced material: PBMCs from blood, taken about 5 days after vaccination. Every receptor here comes from a man in his fifties or sixties who received an inactivated influenza vaccine. The CDR3 runs from the conserved cysteine through the conserved F or W. The order of the fields is clone size, D gene, J gene, V gene, CDR3 DNA, CDR3 protein. A D gene is named only where the DNA matches it firmly. Clone size is stated in some rows and not others, as once, few, many or a class when expanded.

>.|TRBD1|TRBJ2-6|TRBV9
TGTGCCAGCAGCGCTGAGGGACAGACAATCTCTGGGGCCAACGTCCTGACTTTC
CASSAEGQTISGANVLTF
>once|TRBD1|TRBJ1-5|TRBV9
TGTGCCAGCAGCGTAGGGACAGGGGACCCTAGCAATCAGCCCCAGCATTTT
CASSVGTGDPSNQPQHF
>many|TRBD1|TRBJ1-1|TRBV11-1
TGTGCCAGCAGCTCCTCCCGGGACAGGGCGAATGAAGCTTTCTTT
CASSSSRDRANEAFF
>.|.|TRBJ1-1|TRBV4-2
TGTGCCAGCAGCCAAGTTGACTCCAACACTGAAGCTTTCTTT
CASSQVDSNTEAFF
>few|.|TRBJ2-2|TRBV20-1
TGCAGTGCTACTAGGATTGTGGGCACCGGGGAGCTGTTTTTT
CSATRIVGTGELFF
>.|TRBD1|TRBJ1-2|TRBV12-3/TRBV12-4
TGTGCCAGCAGTGCAACCCTCAGGGGGCAGAGTGGCTACACCTTC
CASSATLRGQSGYTF
>.|.|TRBJ2-3|TRBV30
TGTGCCTGGAGTGTGGGGGGAGTCACAGATACGCAGTATTTT
CAWSVGGVTDTQYF
>.|.|TRBJ2-7|TRBV7-2
TGTGCCAGCAGCTTACATAATCCGGGAGTAGGCGAGCAGTACTTC
CASSLHNPGVGEQYF
>few|.|TRBJ2-3|TRBV10-3
TGTGCCATCAGTGTTGGCGGGACGCTCACAGATACGCAGTATTTT
CAISVGGTLTDTQYF
>few|TRBD1|TRBJ2-5|TRBV12-3/TRBV12-4
TGTGCCAGCAGTAACTCCGGGACAGGGAGTGAGACCCAGTACTTC
CASSNSGTGSETQYF
>many|TRBD1|TRBJ1-1|TRBV5-1
TGCGCCAGCAGCTTCCTCGGGACAGGGGAAGGTACTGAAGCTTTCTTT
CASSFLGTGEGTEAFF
>few|TRBD2|TRBJ2-7|TRBV20-1
TGCAGTGCTAGTCGCGGGAGGGCCTACGAGCAGTACTTC
CSASRGRAYEQYF
>few|.|TRBJ2-2|TRBV7-2
TGTGCCAGCAGCTTAGTGGTCCTCACCGGGGAGCTGTTTTTT
CASSLVVLTGELFF
>.|TRBD1|TRBJ2-3|TRBV18
TGTGCCAGCTCACTGGGACAGGGCAATTCGGGCACAGATACGCAGTATTTT
CASSLGQGNSGTDTQYF
>.|TRBD1|TRBJ1-1|TRBV29-1
TGCCTAGGGGGCGAGGACACTGAAGCTTTCTTT
CLGGEDTEAFF
>.|TRBD2|TRBJ2-5|TRBV29-1
TGCAGCGTTGACAGAGTAGCGGGGGACCCTCTGTACCAAGAGACCCAGTACTTC
CSVDRVAGDPLYQETQYF
>.|TRBD1|TRBJ2-1|TRBV7-8
TGTGCCAGCAGGGGGGACAGGTTGTTCTACAATGAGCAGTTCTTC
CASRGDRLFYNEQFF
>few|TRBD1|TRBJ1-1|TRBV7-2
TGTGCCAGCAGCAGACAGGGAGGGCTGAACACTGAAGCTTTCTTT
CASSRQGGLNTEAFF
>.|TRBD1|TRBJ2-1|TRBV12-3/TRBV12-4
TGTGCCAGCAGTTTTGAGGGGGCAAGTGAGCAGTTCTTC
CASSFEGASEQFF
>.|TRBD1|TRBJ1-2|TRBV7-8
TGTGCCAGCAGCCCAGGGACAGTCTCTGGCTACACCTTC
CASSPGTVSGYTF
>few|TRBD2|TRBJ2-1|TRBV15
TGTGCCACCAGCAGAAGCGGGGGGGTTAATGAGCAGTTCTTC
CATSRSGGVNEQFF
>few|.|TRBJ1-2|TRBV12-3/TRBV12-4
TGTGCCAGCAGTCCCGGGACACACTTTTTTAACTATGGCTACACCTTC
CASSPGTHFFNYGYTF
>.|.|TRBJ2-2|TRBV20-1
TGCAGTGCTTGGCCGGGACCATCGAACACCGGGGAGCTGTTTTTT
CSAWPGPSNTGELFF
>.|.|TRBJ1-6|TRBV7-8
TGTGCCAGCAGCTTAGCCCAGGCGGAACTGAATTCACCCCTCCACTTT
CASSLAQAELNSPLHF
>.|TRBD1|TRBJ2-5|TRBV7-2
TGTGCCAGCAGCTTAAGGGGACAGACCTCTCTGGAGACCCAGTACTTC
CASSLRGQTSLETQYF
>many|.|TRBJ2-3|TRBV20-1
TGCAGTGCTAGTAACCGGTTATCTACCACAGATACGCAGTATTTT
CSASNRLSTTDTQYF
>.|.|TRBJ1-1|TRBV7-9
TGTGCCAGCAGCCCAGCCCCAAGGGGTATGGACACTGAAGCTTTCTTT
CASSPAPRGMDTEAFF
>few|TRBD2|TRBJ2-5|TRBV7-6
TGTGCCACCTCGACTAGCGGGGGTGGAGAGACCCAGTACTTC
CATSTSGGGETQYF
>few|.|TRBJ2-4|TRBV7-2
TGTGCCAGCAGCCGAGAACCAGAGGGGCTAGCCAAAAACATTCAGTACTTC
CASSREPEGLAKNIQYF
>.|TRBD1|TRBJ2-2|TRBV12-3/TRBV12-4
TGTGCCAGCAGGACAGGGGAGGCCACCGGGGAGCTGTTTTTT
CASRTGEATGELFF
>.|.|TRBJ2-5|TRBV11-1
TGTGCCAGCAGCCCCCATAGCGGCTCTCAAGAGACCCAGTACTTC
CASSPHSGSQETQYF
>few|.|TRBJ1-1|TRBV12-3/TRBV12-4
TGTGCCAGCAGTTTAGAGGTGAGGCCTTTCTTT
CASSLEVRPFF
>.|TRBD1|TRBJ2-3|TRBV29-1
TGCAGCGTTGAATTCTGGGACAGGGGGACAGATACGCAGTATTTT
CSVEFWDRGTDTQYF
>.|.|TRBJ2-1|TRBV9
TGTGCCAGCAGCGTATCCATGAGCTCCTACAATGAGCAGTTCTTC
CASSVSMSSYNEQFF
>few|.|TRBJ1-2|TRBV3-1
TGTGCCAGCAGCCAAGATCCTACGCAGGATTATGGCTACACCTTC
CASSQDPTQDYGYTF
>.|.|TRBJ1-3|TRBV7-2
TGTGCCAGCACCTCGGTTCGGAAATCGAACTCTGGAAACACCATATATTTT
CASTSVRKSNSGNTIYF
>few|.|TRBJ2-1|TRBV27
TGTGCCAGCAGTTTTGTCACGGGCCGCCCAGGGACGAATGAGCAGTTCTTC
CASSFVTGRPGTNEQFF
>.|.|TRBJ2-2|TRBV5-1
TGCGCCAGCAGCTTGGGACAACAGACCGGGGAGCTGTTTTTT
CASSLGQQTGELFF
>few|.|TRBJ2-3|TRBV12-3/TRBV12-4
TGTGCCAGCAGTCCTGCTCCAGATACGCAGTATTTT
CASSPAPDTQYF
>.|TRBD1|TRBJ2-2|TRBV7-2
TGTGCCAGCAGACGGACAGGGGGCGCCGCCGGGGAGCTGTTTTTT
CASRRTGGAAGELFF
>.|TRBD2|TRBJ2-7|TRBV4-3
TGCGCCAGCAGCGAGCGGGAGGGCTCCTACGAGCAGTACTTC
CASSEREGSYEQYF
>few|.|TRBJ1-2|TRBV9
TGTGCCAGCAGCGTAGCTCTGGAGCCTATCTATGGCTACACCTTC
CASSVALEPIYGYTF
>.|.|TRBJ1-1|TRBV6-6
TGTGCCAGCAGTCGCTCATACACTGAAGCTTTCTTT
CASSRSYTEAFF
>.|.|TRBJ2-5|TRBV4-2
TGTGCCAGCAGCCCGGAAGGAGGGAGGCAGACCCAGTACTTC
CASSPEGGRQTQYF
>.|.|TRBJ2-7|TRBV20-1
TGCAGTGCTAGCCAAGCGGTACGCTACGAGCAGTACTTC
CSASQAVRYEQYF
>many|.|TRBJ2-1|TRBV12-3/TRBV12-4
TGTGCCAGCACCACCGGGACTGTGGGGCAGTTCTTC
CASTTGTVGQFF
>.|TRBD1|TRBJ2-7|TRBV5-5
TGTGCCAGCACTAGACAGGGGATTGTCTCCGAGCAGTACTTC
CASTRQGIVSEQYF
>.|.|TRBJ2-7|TRBV9
TGTGCCAGCAGCGTGTCTCCCTCCCATTCCTACGAGCAGTACTTC
CASSVSPSHSYEQYF
>.|TRBD2|TRBJ2-3|TRBV11-2
TGTGCCAGCAGCTTAGTCGGGACTAGAGCAGATACGCAGTATTTT
CASSLVGTRADTQYF
>.|.|TRBJ2-3|TRBV7-2
TGTGCCAGCAGCTCGTCCACGGGACTAGATACGCAGTATTTT
CASSSSTGLDTQYF
>.|.|TRBJ2-7|TRBV10-3
TGTGCCATCAGCGGCAGCGGGACAGCCTACGAGCAGTACTTC
CAISGSGTAYEQYF
>many|TRBD2|TRBJ2-1|TRBV5-1
TGCGCCAGCAGCTTTATGGGACTAGCGGGGGTGTACAATGAGCAGTTCTTC
CASSFMGLAGVYNEQFF
>many|.|TRBJ1-5|TRBV5-5
TGTGCCAGCAGCTTGGCGGAGTATCAGCCCCAGCATTTT
CASSLAEYQPQHF
>.|TRBD2|TRBJ2-7|TRBV3-1
TGTGCCAGCAGCCAACTACCCCTAGCGGGAGGATTCTCCTACGAGCAGTACTTC
CASSQLPLAGGFSYEQYF
>.|.|TRBJ2-2|TRBV12-3/TRBV12-4
TGTGCCAGCAGTTTTGCCAGCTTTACCGGGGAGCTGTTTTTT
CASSFASFTGELFF
>few|.|TRBJ2-7|TRBV5-1
TGCGCCAGCAGCTTAGTTACCGGACAGGCGGGATACGAGCAGTACTTC
CASSLVTGQAGYEQYF
>.|TRBD2|TRBJ2-2|TRBV24-1
TGTGCCACCAGTGAACCGGGACTAGCGGGTCAGCGGTTTTTT
CATSEPGLAGQRFF